The sample holds a few counts of the clone carrying this T cell receptor beta chain. Its matching antigen is unknown. This sample stems from a study of T cells after yellow fever vaccination. Overall study results and limits: High-abundance clonotypes from the bulk population could contaminate FACS-sorted repertoires. Shared CD4/CD8 clonotypes were a small share, likely from convergent recombination. Most primary-vaccination clones reappeared after the booster (around 95% CD4, about 90% CD8).

Template-switching 5'RACE yielded the TCR cDNA; a universal primer site and UMIs were added in the process. From the 5' RACE reads, TCRdb called clonotypes with MiXCR, one entry per CDR3 protein. The data contain some 500,000 distinct CDR3 sequences, about 13% of them seen just once; the ten biggest clones take up over 12%. Looked up from germline, CDR1 is MNHEY and CDR2 is SMNVEV (reference sequence). The CDR3 spans 14 residues. V lost 5 bases, J lost 4 bases, and 12 bases lay in between. The rearrangement links TRBV27 to TRBJ1-3; a weak D match, TRBD1 (6 bases). The sequence came from a man aged 25 to 40 who received the YFV17D yellow fever vaccine. The sequences come from PBMCs, collected on the day of the yellow fever booster vaccination. The CDR3 loop is CASSTTGTGNTIYF. Written as DNA, the CDR3 is TGTGCCAGCAGTACCACCGGGACAGGAAACACCATATATTTT.